One and the same sample provided the 29 T cell receptor beta chains below, sequenced in a study of Graves' ophthalmopathy and Graves' hyperthyroidism. RNA served as the template for amplifying TCR beta CDR3 regions. The authors performed first-round RT-PCR with HTBI primers and then a second-round multiplex PCR. TCRdb redid the calling of the multiplex PCR reads with MiXCR, one entry per CDR3 protein. The table records 600,000 to 650,000 distinct CDR3 sequences, about 24% of them present only once. Sequenced material: peripheral blood. These TCRs come from a woman aged 18-29 years with stable Graves' hyperthyroidism. Some clones in this sample may be carry-over from other donors' samples.

The chain is built from TRBV12-3 or TRBV12-4 and TRBJ1-5, with a possible D match to TRBD1 (6 bases). The germline V and J ends were trimmed by 3 bases and 5 bases, with 11 bases remaining between them. This CDR3 contains 14 residues. DNA for the CDR3: TGTGCCAGCAGTTTCGGGGGGGCGGATCAGCCCCAGCATTTT. Its translation: CASSFGGADQPQHF.

This clonotype was observed at least ten times. The CDR3 region has the DNA TGTGCCAGCAGCATCGACAGGGGCGGGGAGCTGTTTTTT. Protein: CASSIDRGGELFF. J is TRBJ2-2 and V is TRBV11-2, with 8 bases identical to TRBD1. With V trimmed by 5 bases and J by 7 bases, 3 bases remained unmatched. Germline V gene data show CDR1 as SGHAT and CDR2 as FQNNGV. The CDR3 length is 13 residues.

The V and J genes are TRBV13 and TRBJ1-1, with no clear D. The CDR3 runs to 13 residues. The V end was cut by 5 bases, the J end by 2 bases, with 9 bases between. Per the germline V gene, CDR1 is PRHDT and CDR2 is FYEKMQ (reference sequence). The CDR3 is CASSRRINTEAFF. The CDR3 DNA reads as TGTGCCAGCAGCCGCAGGATAAACACTGAAGCTTTCTTT.

This clonotype was seen a few times. The genes are TRBV25-1 and TRBJ1-5, with D maybe TRBD1 (6 bases). Trimming shortened V by 6 bases and J by 2 bases, and 17 bases separated the two germline ends. CDR3 length equals 16 residues. CDR1 and CDR2 from the germline V gene are MGHDK and SYGVNS. The CDR3: CASRGGGSPGNQPQHF. The CDR3 nucleotides are TGTGCCAGCAGAGGGGGGGGCAGCCCAGGCAATCAGCCCCAGCATTTT. Based on the CDR3 plus reference TRBV25-1 and TRBJ1-5, the full variable domain is EADIYQTPRYLVIGTGKKITLECSQTMGHDKMYWYQQDPGMELHLIHYSYGVNSTEKGDLSSESTVSRIRTEHFPLTLESARPSHTSQYLCASRGGGSPGNQPQHFGDGTRLSIL.

This clonotype was found many times. J is TRBJ1-2 and V is TRBV27; tentatively, D is TRBD1 (5 bases). This CDR3 contains 16 residues. V was pared by 0 bases and J by 4 bases, with 15 bases between. Germline-derived CDR1 and CDR2 are MNHEY and SMNVEV (reference sequence). As DNA, the CDR3 is TGTGCCAGCAGTTTATCAGGGACGGGGGATGGCTATGGCTACACCTTC. As protein: CASSLSGTGDGYGYTF.

The chain carries TRBV5-1 and TRBJ1-3, with 8 positions matching TRBD1. Germline CDR1 is SGHRS and CDR2 is YFSETQ. CDR3 length: 14 residues. V gave up 2 bases and J gave up 8 bases; unmatched junction bases: 6. This CDR3 is CASSLGTGGDTIYF. The CDR3 bases are TGCGCCAGCAGCTTAGGGACAGGAGGAGACACCATATATTTT.

This clonotype has at least ten counts. This chain links TRBV28 with TRBJ1-2; D remains unclear. Germline-derived CDR1 and CDR2 are MDHEN and SYDVKM. The CDR3 has 15 residues. Trimming left V 3 bases short and J 7 bases short, with 18 bases between. The CDR3 DNA reads as TGTGCCAGCAGTTTTATCGAGACGATCCGGGGTGGCTACACCTTC. Protein: CASSFIETIRGGYTF.

J is TRBJ1-1 and V is TRBV15; D possibly corresponds to TRBD1 (6 bases). The germline gives CDR1 LNHNV, CDR2 YYDKDF (reference sequence). The CDR3 is 15 residues long. The V end lost 8 bases, the J end lost 4 bases, and 20 bases lay between the germline ends. The CDR3 nucleotides read TGTGCCACCGCCCTGGGGGTAGGGGGGGGCACTGAAGCTTTCTTT. Amino acids: CATALGVGGGTEAFF. Looking up the rest from reference TRBV15 and TRBJ1-1 gives the full variable domain: DAMVIQNPRYQVTQFGKPVTLSCSQTLNHNVMYWYQQKSSQAPKLLFHYYDKDFNNEADTPDNFQSRRPNTSFCFLDIRSPGLGDTAMYLCATALGVGGGTEAFFGQGTRLTVV.

This clonotype turned up a few times. This chain links TRBV20-1 with TRBJ2-7, with D possibly TRBD1 on 5 matching bases. This CDR3 comprises 15 residues. V was clipped by 6 bases and J by 1 base, with 19 bases between them. Germline V gene lookup returns CDR1 DFQATT and CDR2 SNEGSKA (reference sequence). This chain's CDR3 is CSAPSRFTGSYEQYF. Written as DNA, the CDR3 is TGCAGTGCGCCGTCGCGATTCACAGGTTCCTACGAGCAGTACTTC.

There are many counts of this clonotype. CDR3 region: CASSPKYRGKEAFF. The CDR3 nucleotides read TGTGCCAGCAGTCCGAAATACAGGGGTAAGGAAGCTTTCTTT. This chain joins TRBV6-1 and TRBJ1-1, with 7 bases that match TRBD1. Unmatched junction bases numbered 11, after V lost 5 bases and J lost 8 bases. Germline lookup yields CDR1 MNHNS and CDR2 SASEGT. The CDR3 is 14 residues long.

Many counts were recorded for this clonotype. The chain carries TRBV19 and TRBJ2-3, with 11 bases aligning to TRBD2. This CDR3 is built from 15 residues. V shed 6 bases and J 6 bases; nucleotides not matched to a gene: 8. Germline V lookup: CDR1 LNHDA, CDR2 SQIVND (reference sequence). CDR3 amino acids: CASRSRASGRDTQYF. CDR3 in DNA: TGTGCCAGTAGGTCTAGGGCTAGCGGGAGGGATACGCAGTATTTT.

This chain joins TRBV28 and TRBJ1-5; D is uncertain. Trimming shortened V by 2 bases and J by 2 bases, and 10 bases separated the two germline ends. CDR3 length: 15 residues. The germline V gene encodes CDR1 MDHEN and CDR2 SYDVKM. CDR3 loop: CASSLRGGGNQPQHF. CDR3 coding DNA: TGTGCCAGCAGTTTACGGGGTGGGGGCAATCAGCCCCAGCATTTT.

The chain employs TRBV11-2 and TRBJ2-7; D possibly corresponds to TRBD1 (6 bases). Deletions cut 5 bases from V and 1 base from J, with 18 bases between. This CDR3 spans 16 amino acids. The germline V gene has CDR1 SGHAT and CDR2 FQNNGV. The CDR3 DNA reads as TGTGCCAGCAGCGGCCGACAGGTCCCGCCGTCCTACGAGCAGTACTTC. Its protein is CASSGRQVPPSYEQYF. The variable domain in full, completed from reference TRBV11-2 and TRBJ2-7, reads EAGVAQSPRYKIIEKRQSVAFWCNPISGHATLYWYQQILGQGPKLLIQFQNNGVVDDSQLPKDRFSAERLKGVDSTLKIQPAKLEDSAVYLCASSGRQVPPSYEQYFGPGTRLTVT.

In its sample, this clonotype was seen many times. The chain carries TRBV29-1 and TRBJ2-7, with 8 bases matching TRBD1. The CDR3 totals 12 residues. Germline lookup yields CDR1 SQVTM and CDR2 ANQGSEA. V lost 3 bases and J lost 3; bases outside the gene matches: 1. CDR3 loop: CSVDGQGYEQYF. The CDR3 coding sequence is TGCAGCGTTGATGGACAGGGCTACGAGCAGTACTTC.

This clonotype was found many times. V and J are TRBV7-2 and TRBJ2-2; the D call may be TRBD1 or TRBD2 (5 bases each). The length of the CDR3 is 14 residues. The V and J ends lost 5 bases and 6 bases respectively, with 13 bases between them. Germline CDR1 reads SGHTA; CDR2 reads FQGNSA. The CDR3 DNA follows: TGTGCCAGCAGCCTAGGGGACGCTCCCGGGGAGCTGTTTTTT. Protein product: CASSLGDAPGELFF.

This clonotype was observed many times. V gene TRBV20-1 combines with J gene TRBJ1-1, with 8 positions matching TRBD1. The CDR3 is 15 residues long. V lost 2 bases and J lost 2; bases outside the gene matches: 7. From germline, CDR1 is DFQATT and CDR2 SNEGSKA (reference sequence). DNA of the CDR3: TGCAGTGCTAGACCCCCGACAGGGGTTAACACTGAAGCTTTCTTT. This gives the protein CSARPPTGVNTEAFF.

At least ten counts were recorded for this clonotype. The genes are TRBV6-1 and TRBJ2-7; TRBD1 matches at 9 bases. The CDR3 is made up of 15 amino acids. The germline gives CDR1 MNHNS, CDR2 SASEGT. V trimming: 7 bases; J trimming: 6 bases; junction bases outside the gene matches: 13. CDR3 protein: CASKEGQGLISEQYF. The DNA of the CDR3 is TGTGCCAGCAAGGAAGGACAGGGGTTAATAAGCGAGCAGTACTTC.

V gene TRBV12-3 or TRBV12-4 combines with J gene TRBJ1-1; TRBD1 might be the D (6 bases). This CDR3 is 14 amino acids long. Trimming stripped 5 bases from V and 1 base from J, with 11 bases between. The CDR3 protein is CASSTTGTNTEAFF. Here the CDR3 DNA reads TGTGCCAGCAGTACCACAGGGACGAACACTGAAGCTTTCTTT.

The rearrangement joins TRBV20-1 to TRBJ2-7, with a tentative D call TRBD2 (5 bases). In germline, CDR1 is DFQATT, CDR2 SNEGSKA (reference sequence). This CDR3 contains 13 residues. With 6 bases removed from V and 4 bases from J, the gap between germline ends came to 16 bases. The CDR3, as DNA: TGCAGTGCGGGATCCGGCGGGCGATACGAGCAGTACTTC. This gives the protein CSAGSGGRYEQYF.

This clonotype was found many times. V and J are TRBV2 and TRBJ1-5; TRBD1 is a possible D gene (5 bases). Germline V gives CDR1 SNHLY, CDR2 FYNNEI. CDR3 length equals 13 residues. Trimming left V 7 bases short and J 0 bases short, with 7 bases between. CDR3 residues: CASTRDSNQPQHF. The CDR3 DNA follows: TGTGCCAGCACCAGGGATAGCAATCAGCCCCAGCATTTT. Filled out from reference TRBV2 and TRBJ1-5, the complete variable domain reads EPEVTQTPSHQVTQMGQEVILRCVPISNHLYFYWYRQILGQKVEFLVSFYNNEISEKSEIFDDQFSVERPDGSNFTLKIRSTKLEDSAMYFCASTRDSNQPQHFGDGTRLSIL.

The chain combines TRBV18 with TRBJ1-3; D gene ambiguous. CDR1 is KGHSH and CDR2 is LQKENI in the germline V gene. Trimming cost V 2 bases and J 0 bases, with 8 bases left between them. The CDR3 runs 15 residues. In DNA form, the CDR3 reads TGTGCCAGCTCACCAGGCACCGCCTCTGGAAACACCATATATTTT. Translation: CASSPGTASGNTIYF.

The sample holds a few counts of this clonotype. This rearrangement joins TRBV11-2 to TRBJ2-2; 11 nucleotides align to TRBD2. J lost 5 bases, V lost 3 bases, and 5 bases had no gene match. This CDR3 has 16 residues. Germline CDR1 SGHAT, CDR2 FQNNGV. The CDR3 spells CASSLMLAGGTGELFF. The DNA for the CDR3 is TGTGCCAGCAGCTTGATGCTAGCGGGAGGAACCGGGGAGCTGTTTTTT.

The chain links TRBV29-1 to TRBJ2-5; perhaps TRBD1 as D (6 bases). Germline values: CDR1 SQVTM, CDR2 ANQGSEA. The V gene lost 0 bases and the J gene lost 14 bases, with 10 bases spanning the gap. This CDR3 has 10 amino acids. DNA of the CDR3: TGCAGCGTTGAAGACAGGGGCCGCTACTTC. Protein product: CSVEDRGRYF.

V is TRBV27 and J is TRBJ2-7; TRBD2 matches at 12 bases. V dropped 8 bases and J dropped 2; count of bases not matched to a gene: 10. Germline values: CDR1 MNHEY, CDR2 SMNVEV (reference sequence). This CDR3 has 16 amino acids. The CDR3 here is CASYSRASGGAYEQYF. In DNA, the CDR3 is TGTGCCAGCTATTCTCGGGCTAGCGGGGGGGCCTACGAGCAGTACTTC.

This clonotype appeared many times. The chain carries TRBV6-2 or TRBV6-3 and TRBJ2-2; tentative D call: TRBD2 (6 bases). The CDR3 contains 13 residues. V lost 6 bases to trimming and J lost 3 bases, with 8 bases between them. Germline loops: CDR1 MNHEY, CDR2 SVGEGT. CDR3 DNA sequence: TGTGCCAGCAGCAGACTAGACACCGGGGAGCTGTTTTTT. It specifies CASSRLDTGELFF.

This clonotype was observed many times. The chain carries TRBV20-1 and TRBJ2-7; TRBD2 aligns across 12 bases. V trimming: 4 bases; J trimming: 5 bases; junction bases outside the gene matches: 9. Looked up from germline, CDR1 is DFQATT and CDR2 is SNEGSKA (reference sequence). The CDR3 has 15 amino acids. The CDR3 is CSATFTSGRINEQYF. The CDR3 DNA reads as TGCAGTGCTACCTTTACTAGCGGGAGGATTAACGAGCAGTACTTC.

This clonotype was found many times. The chain is built from TRBV25-1 and TRBJ1-2; TRBD1 might be the D (5 bases). Germline V gives CDR1 MGHDK, CDR2 SYGVNS. V lost 1 base and J 4 bases, leaving 7 bases between the germline ends. The CDR3 has 13 residues. CDR3 nucleotides: TGTGCCAGCAGTGAATCGACAGCCTATGGCTACACCTTC. Translated: CASSESTAYGYTF.

This clonotype was seen a handful of times. The gene calls are TRBV28 and TRBJ2-7; tentatively, D is TRBD1 or TRBD2 (5 bases each). Looked up from germline, CDR1 is MDHEN and CDR2 is SYDVKM. V was pared by 8 bases and J by 5 bases, with 10 bases between. This CDR3 comprises 11 residues. The CDR3 here is CASGWDDEQYF. For the CDR3, the DNA is TGTGCCAGCGGCTGGGACGACGAGCAGTACTTC.

The CDR3 here is CSAYSGTSGGSGRYEQYF. The CDR3 DNA follows: TGCAGTGCTTACTCCGGGACTAGCGGGGGGTCTGGTAGGTACGAGCAGTACTTC. This chain links TRBV20-1 with TRBJ2-7; 15 positions agree with TRBD2. The germline CDR1 and CDR2 sequences are DFQATT and SNEGSKA (reference sequence). V was pared by 5 bases and J by 4 bases, with 15 bases of the junction left unmatched. CDR3 length: 18 residues.